These T cell receptor beta chains were read from a single sample in a study of T cell repertoires in cytomegalovirus infection. TCRdb fed the reads into MiXCR, producing one record per CDR3 protein. The repertoire holds 400,000 or so distinct CDR3 sequences, with roughly 18% as singletons. The specimen sequenced was PBMCs. These TCRs come from a human donor in good health (CMV status not recorded). Some clones in this sample may be carry-over from other donors' samples. CDR3s include the opening cysteine and the closing phenylalanine or tryptophan. A D gene is named only where the DNA matches it firmly. The size of a clone is reported for some rows only, either as once, few or many, or as a class for expanded clones.

CDR3aa: CASSEWDTSGGAFF
CDR3nt: TGTGCCAGCAGTGAATGGGACACTTCGGGGGGAGCTTTCTTT
j_gene: TRBJ1-1
v_gene: TRBV2
abundance: .
d_gene: .

CDR3aa: CASSLILGIANSPLHF
CDR3nt: TGTGCCAGCAGCTTAATTTTGGGTATCGCTAATTCACCCCTCCACTTT
j_gene: TRBJ1-6
v_gene: TRBV7-8
abundance: many
d_gene: .

CDR3aa: CASSRPDRVDNEQFF
CDR3nt: TGTGCCAGCAGCCGACCGGACAGGGTGGACAATGAGCAGTTCTTC
j_gene: TRBJ2-1
v_gene: TRBV7-2
abundance: few
d_gene: TRBD1

CDR3aa: CASSPSGEQPQHF
CDR3nt: TGTGCCAGCAGTCCCTCGGGGGAACAGCCCCAGCATTTT
j_gene: TRBJ1-5
v_gene: TRBV6-6
abundance: few
d_gene: .

CDR3aa: CASSLVVGQGQPQHF
CDR3nt: TGTGCCAGCAGCTTAGTAGTAGGTCAGGGTCAGCCCCAGCATTTT
j_gene: TRBJ1-5
v_gene: TRBV7-2
abundance: many
d_gene: .

CDR3aa: CASRPVGAYNSPLHF
CDR3nt: TGCGCCAGCAGGCCGGTTGGCGCCTATAATTCACCCCTCCACTTT
j_gene: TRBJ1-6
v_gene: TRBV10-2
abundance: .
d_gene: .

CDR3aa: CASSRQGLGYGYTF
CDR3nt: TGTGCCAGCAGCCGACAGGGGCTGGGCTATGGCTACACCTTC
j_gene: TRBJ1-2
v_gene: TRBV7-9
abundance: few
d_gene: TRBD1

CDR3aa: CASSLAGGGAEKLFF
CDR3nt: TGTGCCAGCAGCTTAGCGGGCGGAGGGGCTGAAAAACTGTTTTTT
j_gene: TRBJ1-4
v_gene: TRBV7-9
abundance: few
d_gene: .

CDR3aa: CASSPLGTNTEAFF
CDR3nt: TGTGCCAGCAGCCCTCTGGGGACGAACACTGAAGCTTTCTTT
j_gene: TRBJ1-1
v_gene: TRBV7-9
abundance: few
d_gene: .

CDR3aa: CASSIAQGAATNEKLFF
CDR3nt: TGTGCCAGCAGCATCGCTCAGGGGGCTGCAACTAATGAAAAACTGTTTTTT
j_gene: TRBJ1-4
v_gene: TRBV7-6
abundance: many
d_gene: TRBD1

CDR3aa: CASRKRGTGDTDTQDF
CDR3nt: TGTGCCAGCAGAAAACGGGGGACAGGGGACACAGATACGCAGGATTTT
j_gene: TRBJ2-3
v_gene: TRBV7-2
abundance: .
d_gene: TRBD1

CDR3aa: CASSLDGRGLLQDTQYF
CDR3nt: TGTGCCAGCAGCTTAGATGGTCGGGGACTTCTGCAAGATACGCAGTATTTT
j_gene: TRBJ2-3
v_gene: TRBV7-9
abundance: .
d_gene: .

CDR3aa: CASSTRGQGTQYF
CDR3nt: TGTGCCAGCAGCACGCGGGGCCAGGGTACGCAGTATTTT
j_gene: TRBJ2-3
v_gene: TRBV7-2
abundance: many
d_gene: .

CDR3aa: CASSYSIQGSTETQYF
CDR3nt: TGTGCCAGCAGTTACTCCATACAGGGTTCTACGGAGACCCAGTACTTC
j_gene: TRBJ2-5
v_gene: TRBV6-2/TRBV6-3
abundance: .
d_gene: .

CDR3aa: CASSKTSFQETQYF
CDR3nt: TGTGCCAGCAGCAAAACTAGTTTCCAAGAGACCCAGTACTTC
j_gene: TRBJ2-5
v_gene: TRBV7-9
abundance: .
d_gene: .

CDR3aa: CASSSLGAGYTEAFF
CDR3nt: TGTGCCAGCAGCTCACTAGGGGCCGGGTACACTGAAGCTTTCTTT
j_gene: TRBJ1-1
v_gene: TRBV7-2
abundance: many
d_gene: .

CDR3aa: CASSLTSGRYAETQYF
CDR3nt: TGTGCCAGCAGCTTAACTAGCGGGAGATATGCGGAGACCCAGTACTTC
j_gene: TRBJ2-5
v_gene: TRBV7-6
abundance: few
d_gene: TRBD2

CDR3aa: CASSIGVQETQYF
CDR3nt: TGTGCCAGTAGTATAGGGGTCCAAGAGACCCAGTACTTC
j_gene: TRBJ2-5
v_gene: TRBV19
abundance: few
d_gene: .

CDR3aa: CSARVAGGQETQYF
CDR3nt: TGCAGTGCTAGGGTAGCGGGGGGGCAAGAGACCCAGTACTTC
j_gene: TRBJ2-5
v_gene: TRBV20-1
abundance: few
d_gene: TRBD2

CDR3aa: CASSPWTGNTEAFF
CDR3nt: TGTGCCAGCAGTCCGTGGACAGGGAACACTGAAGCTTTCTTT
j_gene: TRBJ1-1
v_gene: TRBV12-3/TRBV12-4
abundance: many
d_gene: TRBD1

CDR3aa: CASSFIRAVDEQFF
CDR3nt: TGTGCCAGCAGTTTTATTAGGGCGGTGGATGAGCAGTTCTTC
j_gene: TRBJ2-1
v_gene: TRBV12-3/TRBV12-4
abundance: .
d_gene: .

CDR3aa: CANSLGPRGGTKETQYF
CDR3nt: TGTGCCAACAGCTTAGGCCCCCGGGGGGGGACGAAAGAGACCCAGTACTTC
j_gene: TRBJ2-5
v_gene: TRBV7-2
abundance: few
d_gene: TRBD2

CDR3aa: CASSLREGRPYNEQFF
CDR3nt: TGTGCCAGCAGCCTACGTGAGGGAAGGCCCTACAATGAGCAGTTCTTC
j_gene: TRBJ2-1
v_gene: TRBV7-2
abundance: many
d_gene: .

CDR3aa: CASSTVAGVGYEQYF
CDR3nt: TGTGCCAGCAGCACCGTCGCGGGGGTAGGCTACGAGCAGTACTTC
j_gene: TRBJ2-7
v_gene: TRBV7-2
abundance: .
d_gene: TRBD2

CDR3aa: CASSPGAVEQFF
CDR3nt: TGTGCCAGCAGCCCCGGGGCTGTTGAGCAGTTCTTC
j_gene: TRBJ2-1
v_gene: TRBV7-6
abundance: many
d_gene: .

CDR3aa: CASSLPGTGSYEQYF
CDR3nt: TGTGCCAGCAGCTTACCGGGGACAGGATCATACGAGCAGTACTTC
j_gene: TRBJ2-7
v_gene: TRBV7-9
abundance: many
d_gene: TRBD1

CDR3aa: CASSWTQSSYNEQFF
CDR3nt: TGTGCCAGCAGCTGGACCCAGAGCTCCTACAATGAGCAGTTCTTC
j_gene: TRBJ2-1
v_gene: TRBV5-5
abundance: few
d_gene: .

CDR3aa: CASSSPLGSFSYEQYF
CDR3nt: TGTGCCAGCAGCTCCCCTCTGGGGTCCTTTTCCTACGAGCAGTACTTC
j_gene: TRBJ2-7
v_gene: TRBV7-2
abundance: many
d_gene: .

CDR3aa: CASMGAGANVLTF
CDR3nt: TGTGCCAGCATGGGCGCTGGGGCCAACGTCCTGACTTTC
j_gene: TRBJ2-6
v_gene: TRBV6-1
abundance: few
d_gene: .

CDR3aa: CASSLAGDSYEQYF
CDR3nt: TGTGCCAGCAGTTTAGCGGGGGACAGCTACGAGCAGTACTTC
j_gene: TRBJ2-7
v_gene: TRBV12-3/TRBV12-4
abundance: .
d_gene: TRBD1

CDR3aa: CASNNGMDSTDTQYF
CDR3nt: TGTGCCAGCAATAATGGAATGGATAGCACAGATACGCAGTATTTT
j_gene: TRBJ2-3
v_gene: TRBV5-4
abundance: .
d_gene: .

CDR3aa: CASSSSGRASYNEQFF
CDR3nt: TGTGCCAGCAGCTCTAGCGGGAGGGCCTCCTACAATGAGCAGTTCTTC
j_gene: TRBJ2-1
v_gene: TRBV7-6
abundance: many
d_gene: TRBD2

CDR3aa: CSARNRGGGTGELFF
CDR3nt: TGCAGTGCCAGGAACCGAGGGGGGGGCACCGGGGAGCTGTTTTTT
j_gene: TRBJ2-2
v_gene: TRBV20-1
abundance: .
d_gene: .

CDR3aa: CASSHGPLYEQYF
CDR3nt: TGTGCCAGCAGTCACGGACCCCTCTACGAGCAGTACTTC
j_gene: TRBJ2-7
v_gene: TRBV28
abundance: few
d_gene: .

CDR3aa: CASSTLGANVLTF
CDR3nt: TGTGCCAGCAGCACACTGGGGGCCAACGTCCTGACTTTC
j_gene: TRBJ2-6
v_gene: TRBV7-9
abundance: .
d_gene: .

CDR3aa: CASSPAALDYGYTF
CDR3nt: TGCGCCAGCAGCCCTGCCGCCCTTGACTATGGCTACACCTTC
j_gene: TRBJ1-2
v_gene: TRBV4-3
abundance: .
d_gene: .

CDR3aa: CSAPKFQNTEAFF
CDR3nt: TGCAGTGCCCCTAAGTTCCAGAACACTGAAGCTTTCTTT
j_gene: TRBJ1-1
v_gene: TRBV20-1
abundance: many
d_gene: .

CDR3aa: CASSHSGYNEQYF
CDR3nt: TGTGCCAGCAGCCACTCGGGGTACAACGAGCAGTACTTC
j_gene: TRBJ2-7
v_gene: TRBV7-9
abundance: few
d_gene: .

CDR3aa: CSAAPGWGGDITDTQYF
CDR3nt: TGCAGTGCTGCACCCGGCTGGGGCGGAGACATCACAGATACGCAGTATTTT
j_gene: TRBJ2-3
v_gene: TRBV20-1
abundance: few
d_gene: .

CDR3aa: CASSGGAVDTQYF
CDR3nt: TGTGCCAGCAGCGGGGGGGCCGTAGATACGCAGTATTTT
j_gene: TRBJ2-3
v_gene: TRBV7-2
abundance: many
d_gene: .

CDR3aa: CASSLNPNQPQHF
CDR3nt: TGTGCCAGCAGTTTGAACCCGAATCAGCCCCAGCATTTT
j_gene: TRBJ1-5
v_gene: TRBV12-3/TRBV12-4
abundance: many
d_gene: .

CDR3aa: CASSLVSPGSYEQYF
CDR3nt: TGTGCCAGCAGCTTAGTATCTCCGGGGTCCTACGAGCAGTACTTC
j_gene: TRBJ2-7
v_gene: TRBV7-2
abundance: many
d_gene: .

CDR3aa: CASSLNLGPGEQYF
CDR3nt: TGCGCCAGCAGCCTGAATCTGGGGCCCGGGGAGCAGTACTTC
j_gene: TRBJ2-7
v_gene: TRBV5-1
abundance: few
d_gene: .